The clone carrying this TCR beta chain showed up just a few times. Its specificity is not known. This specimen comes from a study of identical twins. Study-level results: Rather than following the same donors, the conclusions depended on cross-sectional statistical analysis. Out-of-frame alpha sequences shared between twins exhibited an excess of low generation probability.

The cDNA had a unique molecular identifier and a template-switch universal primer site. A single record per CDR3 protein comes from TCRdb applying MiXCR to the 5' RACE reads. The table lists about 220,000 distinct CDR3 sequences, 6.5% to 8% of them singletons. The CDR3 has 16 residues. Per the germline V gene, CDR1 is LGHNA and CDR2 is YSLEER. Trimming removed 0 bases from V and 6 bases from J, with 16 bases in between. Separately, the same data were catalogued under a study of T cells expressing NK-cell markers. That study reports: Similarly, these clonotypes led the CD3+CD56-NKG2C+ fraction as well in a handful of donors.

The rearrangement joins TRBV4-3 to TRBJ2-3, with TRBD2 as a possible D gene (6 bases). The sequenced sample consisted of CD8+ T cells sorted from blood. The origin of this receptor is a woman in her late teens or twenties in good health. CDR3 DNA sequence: TGCGCCAGCAGCCAAGATGGCGGCGGGATGAGCGATACGCAGTATTTT. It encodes CASSQDGGGMSDTQYF.